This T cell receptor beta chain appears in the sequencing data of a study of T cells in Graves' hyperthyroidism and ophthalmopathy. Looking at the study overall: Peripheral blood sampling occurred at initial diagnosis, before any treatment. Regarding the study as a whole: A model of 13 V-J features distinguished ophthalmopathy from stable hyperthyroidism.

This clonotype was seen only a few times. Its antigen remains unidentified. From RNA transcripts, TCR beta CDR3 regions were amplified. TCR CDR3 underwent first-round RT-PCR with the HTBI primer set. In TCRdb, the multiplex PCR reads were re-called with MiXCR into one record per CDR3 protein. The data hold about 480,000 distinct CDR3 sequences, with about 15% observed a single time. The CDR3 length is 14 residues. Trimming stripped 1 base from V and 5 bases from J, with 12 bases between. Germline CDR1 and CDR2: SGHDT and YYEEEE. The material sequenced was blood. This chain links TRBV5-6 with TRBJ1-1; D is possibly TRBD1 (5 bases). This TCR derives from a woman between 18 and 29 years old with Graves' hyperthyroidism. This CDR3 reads CASSLSGFWTEAFF. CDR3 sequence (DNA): TGTGCCAGCAGCTTGTCAGGGTTCTGGACTGAAGCTTTCTTT.